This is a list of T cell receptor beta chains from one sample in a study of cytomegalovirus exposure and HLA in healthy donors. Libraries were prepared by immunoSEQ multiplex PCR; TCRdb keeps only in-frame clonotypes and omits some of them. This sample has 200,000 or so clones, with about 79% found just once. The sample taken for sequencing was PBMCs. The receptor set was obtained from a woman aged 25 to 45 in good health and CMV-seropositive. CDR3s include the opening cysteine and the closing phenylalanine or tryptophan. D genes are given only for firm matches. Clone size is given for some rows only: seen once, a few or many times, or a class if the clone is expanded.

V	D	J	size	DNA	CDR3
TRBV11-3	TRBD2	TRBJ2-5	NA	TGTGCCAGCAGCCTTAGCGGGAGACAGCAAGAGACCCAGTACTTC	CASSLSGRQQETQYF
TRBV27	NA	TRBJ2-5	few	TGTGCCAGCAGTTCCCACGGGACTCCCCAAAAGACCCAGTACTTC	CASSSHGTPQKTQYF
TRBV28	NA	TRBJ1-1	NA	TGTGCCAGCAGATATGGGACATCCCGGTTTGAAGCTTTCTTT	CASRYGTSRFEAFF
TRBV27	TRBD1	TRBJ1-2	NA	TGTGCCAGCAGTTTATCCCGGACAGGTTTCAATGGCTACACCTTC	CASSLSRTGFNGYTF
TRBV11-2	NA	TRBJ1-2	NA	TGTGCCAGCAGCTTAGATACCCCACGCGGGGGTGGCTACACCTTC	CASSLDTPRGGGYTF
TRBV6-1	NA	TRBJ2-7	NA	TGTGCCAGCACACTACAGGGAGATATCTACGAGCAGTACTTC	CASTLQGDIYEQYF
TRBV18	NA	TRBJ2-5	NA	TGTGCCAGCTCACGCGGACACCGCCAAGAGACCCAGTACTTC	CASSRGHRQETQYF
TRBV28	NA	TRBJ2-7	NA	TGTGCCAGCAGTAACGGGGTTTTCATCCACGAGCAGTACTTC	CASSNGVFIHEQYF
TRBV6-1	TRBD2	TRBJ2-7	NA	TGTGCCAGCACTGAGCGGGGAGCCTACGAGCAGTACTTC	CASTERGAYEQYF
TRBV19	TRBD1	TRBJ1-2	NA	TGTGCCAGTAGTATGACAGGGAATAACTATGGCTACACCTTC	CASSMTGNNYGYTF
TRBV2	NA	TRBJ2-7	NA	TGTGCCAGCAAACGGGAGCGCGAGCAGTACTTC	CASKREREQYF
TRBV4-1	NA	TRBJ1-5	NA	TGCGCCAGCAGCCAAGATCTTCGCGGGGGCTGGGGGCCCCAGCATTTT	CASSQDLRGGWGPQHF
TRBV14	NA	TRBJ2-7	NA	TGTGCCAGCAGCTATGGTTTAGGGCCGGGAAGCGAGCAGTACTTC	CASSYGLGPGSEQYF
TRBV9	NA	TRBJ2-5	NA	TGTGCCAGCAGCGTTACTCCGAAACAAGAGACCCAGTACTTC	CASSVTPKQETQYF
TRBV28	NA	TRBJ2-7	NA	TGTGCCAGCAGTTCAGGGGGGCAGGGCGCCTACGAGCAGTACTTC	CASSSGGQGAYEQYF
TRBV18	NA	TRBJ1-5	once	TGTGCCAGCTCCCAAGCTGAGGATCAGCCCCAGCATTTT	CASSQAEDQPQHF
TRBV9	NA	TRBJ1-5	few	TGTGCCAGCAGCGTAGTTCCTAATCAGCCCCAGCATTTT	CASSVVPNQPQHF
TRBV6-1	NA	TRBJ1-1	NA	TGTGCCAGCAGTCTGGACAGCGAAGCTTTCTTT	CASSLDSEAFF
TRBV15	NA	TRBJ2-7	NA	TGTGCCACCAGCAGAGTATGGGGCCAGGAACGCAACGAGCAGTACTTC	CATSRVWGQERNEQYF
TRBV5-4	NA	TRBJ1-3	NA	TGTGCCAGCAGCGTTGCGGGAGTTGGTGGAAACACCATATATTTT	CASSVAGVGGNTIYF
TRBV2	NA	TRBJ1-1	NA	TGTGCCAGCAGTCTCACAGGGTTAGGGGACACTGAAGCTTTCTTT	CASSLTGLGDTEAFF
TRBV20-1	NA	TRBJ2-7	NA	TGCAGTGCTGCGGTTTCGAACGAGCAGTACTTC	CSAAVSNEQYF
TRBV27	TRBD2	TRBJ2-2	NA	TGTGCCAGCAGTTCTCTAGCGGTTTTCACCGGGGAGCTGTTTTTT	CASSSLAVFTGELFF
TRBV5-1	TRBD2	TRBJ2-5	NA	TGCGCCAGCAGCTTCTCAGCGGGAAAAGAGACCCAGTACTTC	CASSFSAGKETQYF
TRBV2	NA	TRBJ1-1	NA	TGTGCCAGCAGCGCCCAGGCTCGAATGAACACTGAAGCTTTCTTT	CASSAQARMNTEAFF
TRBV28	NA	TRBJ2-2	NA	TGTGCCAGCAGATTAGCGGCGAACACCGGGGAGCTGTTTTTT	CASRLAANTGELFF
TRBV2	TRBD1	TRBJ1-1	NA	TGTGCCAGCGGACAGGGTAGGGAGAACACTGAAGCTTTCTTT	CASGQGRENTEAFF
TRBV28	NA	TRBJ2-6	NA	TGTGCCAGCAGTAGGACAGCTACTGGGGCCAACGTCCTGACTTTC	CASSRTATGANVLTF
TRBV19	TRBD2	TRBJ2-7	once	TGTGCCACCGCAGGGCGTCTAGCGGGAGACGAGCAGTACTTC	CATAGRLAGDEQYF
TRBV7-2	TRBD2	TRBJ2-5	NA	TGTGCCAGCAGCACCCGGACTAGCGGGAGGCGGTTGACCCAGTACTTC	CASSTRTSGRRLTQYF
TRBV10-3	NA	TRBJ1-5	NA	TGTGCCATCAGTGACGGTGTTAATCAGCCCCAGCATTTT	CAISDGVNQPQHF